This note documents a single TCR beta chain sequence. What it binds is unknown. This record comes from a study of CD8 T cells in ankylosing spondylitis. Points from the study as a whole: One TCR beta motif, made up of 7 or 8 highly homologous variants, appeared characteristic of ankylosing spondylitis blood. Clones tied to disease were said to be significantly enriched in matched ankylosing spondylitis synovial fluid. In the blood and synovial fluid of reactive arthritis, some motif variants had been previously reported.

Germline lookup yields CDR1 SGHKS and CDR2 YYEKEE (reference sequence). The CDR3 contains 14 residues. Trimming stripped 3 bases from V and 3 bases from J, with 10 bases between. 5'-RACE, quantitative and with molecular barcodes, yielded the TCR beta libraries. TCRdb passed the 5' RACE reads through MiXCR, listing each CDR3 protein once. The table includes about 300,000 distinct CDR3 sequences, around 21% detected once. The sample consisted of blood, either unsorted or a sorted T cell fraction (not recorded which). This clonotype was sampled from a female donor with ankylosing spondylitis or in good health (not recorded which). The gene calls are TRBV5-5 and TRBJ1-5; D possibly corresponds to TRBD1 (6 bases). The CDR3, as DNA: TGTGCCAGCAGCTCGGGACAAATCAATCAGCCCCAGCATTTT. Translating gives CASSSGQINQPQHF.